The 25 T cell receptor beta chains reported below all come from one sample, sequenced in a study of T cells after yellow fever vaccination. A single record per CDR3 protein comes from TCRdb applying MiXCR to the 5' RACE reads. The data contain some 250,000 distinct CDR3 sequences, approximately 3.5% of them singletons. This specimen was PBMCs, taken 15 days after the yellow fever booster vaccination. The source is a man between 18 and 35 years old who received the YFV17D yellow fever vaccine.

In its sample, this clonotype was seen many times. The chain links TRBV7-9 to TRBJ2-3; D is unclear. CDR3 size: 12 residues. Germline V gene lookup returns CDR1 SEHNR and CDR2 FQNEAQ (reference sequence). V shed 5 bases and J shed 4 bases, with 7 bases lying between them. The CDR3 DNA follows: TGTGCCAGCAGCCTCAAGCCAGATACGCAGTATTTT. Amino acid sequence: CASSLKPDTQYF.

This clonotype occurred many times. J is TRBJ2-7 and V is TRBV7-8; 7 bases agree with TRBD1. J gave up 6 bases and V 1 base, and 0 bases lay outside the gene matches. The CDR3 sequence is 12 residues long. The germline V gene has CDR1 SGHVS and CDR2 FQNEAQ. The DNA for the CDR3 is TGTGCCAGCAGCTTAGGGACAGGCGAGCAGTACTTC. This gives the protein CASSLGTGEQYF.

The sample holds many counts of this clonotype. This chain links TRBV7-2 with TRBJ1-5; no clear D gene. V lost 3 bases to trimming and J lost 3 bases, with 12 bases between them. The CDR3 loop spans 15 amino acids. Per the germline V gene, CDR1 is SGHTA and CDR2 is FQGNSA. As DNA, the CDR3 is TGTGCCAGCAGCTTTGTTGAGGGTTACAATCAGCCCCAGCATTTT. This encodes CASSFVEGYNQPQHF.

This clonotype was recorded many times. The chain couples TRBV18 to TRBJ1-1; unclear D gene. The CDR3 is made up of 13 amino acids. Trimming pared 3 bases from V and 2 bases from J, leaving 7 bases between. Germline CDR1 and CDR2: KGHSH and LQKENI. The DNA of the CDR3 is TGTGCCAGCTCACCGACACCAAACACTGAAGCTTTCTTT. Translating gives CASSPTPNTEAFF.

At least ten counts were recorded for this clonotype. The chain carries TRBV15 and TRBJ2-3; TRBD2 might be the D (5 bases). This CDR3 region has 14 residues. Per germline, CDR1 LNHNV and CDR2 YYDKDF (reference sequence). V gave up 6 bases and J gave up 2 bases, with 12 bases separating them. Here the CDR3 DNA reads TGTGCCACCAGGCAAGCGGACCTCACAGATACGCAGTATTTT. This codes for CATRQADLTDTQYF.

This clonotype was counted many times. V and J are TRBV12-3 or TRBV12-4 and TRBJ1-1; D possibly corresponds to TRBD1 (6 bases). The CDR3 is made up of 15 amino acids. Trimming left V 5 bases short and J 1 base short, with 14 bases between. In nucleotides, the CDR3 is TGTGCCAGCAGTCCGATGGGGGCGGCGAACACTGAAGCTTTCTTT. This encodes CASSPMGAANTEAFF.

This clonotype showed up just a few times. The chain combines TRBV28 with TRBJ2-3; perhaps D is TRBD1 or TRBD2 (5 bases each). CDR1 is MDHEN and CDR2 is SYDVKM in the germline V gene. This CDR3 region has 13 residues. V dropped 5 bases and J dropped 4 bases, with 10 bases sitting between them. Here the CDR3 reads CASSGTLADTQYF. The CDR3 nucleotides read TGTGCCAGCAGTGGGACGTTGGCAGATACGCAGTATTTT.

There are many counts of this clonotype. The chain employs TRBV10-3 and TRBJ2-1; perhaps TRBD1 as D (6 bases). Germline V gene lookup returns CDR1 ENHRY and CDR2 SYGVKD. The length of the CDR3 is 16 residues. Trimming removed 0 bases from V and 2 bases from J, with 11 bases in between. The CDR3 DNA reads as TGTGCCATCAGTGAGTCGTCACAGGGCACCTACAATGAGCAGTTCTTC. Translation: CAISESSQGTYNEQFF.

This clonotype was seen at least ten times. CDR3 sequence: CATRQGAIDEQYV. The CDR3 DNA is TGTGCCACTCGACAGGGGGCGATCGACGAGCAGTACGTC. The chain is built from TRBV10-3 and TRBJ2-7, with 10 bases fitting TRBD1. This CDR3 contains 13 residues. Germline trimming cut 10 bases from V and 5 bases from J; bases unmatched to any gene: 8. CDR1 is ENHRY and CDR2 is SYGVKD in the germline V gene.

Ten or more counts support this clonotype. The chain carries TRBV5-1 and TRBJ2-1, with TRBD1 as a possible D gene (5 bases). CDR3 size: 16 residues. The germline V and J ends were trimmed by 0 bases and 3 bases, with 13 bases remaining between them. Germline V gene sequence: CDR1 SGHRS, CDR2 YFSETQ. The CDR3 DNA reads TGCGCCAGCAGCTTGGATCCAGGGCAGGACTACAATGAGCAGTTCTTC. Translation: CASSLDPGQDYNEQFF. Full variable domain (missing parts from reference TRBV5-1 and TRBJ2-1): KAGVTQTPRYLIKTRGQQVTLSCSPISGHRSVSWYQQTPGQGLQFLFEYFSETQRNKGNFPGRFSGRQFSNSRSEMNVSTLELGDSALYLCASSLDPGQDYNEQFFGPGTRLTVL.

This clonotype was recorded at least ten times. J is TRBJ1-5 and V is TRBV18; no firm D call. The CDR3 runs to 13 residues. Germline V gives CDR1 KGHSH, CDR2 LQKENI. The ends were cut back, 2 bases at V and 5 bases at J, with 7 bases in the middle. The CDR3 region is CASSPGVDQPQHF. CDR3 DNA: TGTGCCAGCTCACCAGGAGTGGATCAGCCCCAGCATTTT.

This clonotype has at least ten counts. This CDR3 reads CATSSRDHSYNEQFF. In nucleotides, the CDR3 is TGTGCCACTTCCTCCAGGGACCATTCCTACAATGAGCAGTTCTTC. The V call is TRBV24-1, the J call TRBJ2-1, with D perhaps assigned TRBD1 or TRBD2 (5 bases each). The length of the CDR3 is 15 residues. Germline V gene lookup returns CDR1 KGHDR and CDR2 SFDVKD. V was cut by 10 bases and J by 1 base, with 16 bases left in between.

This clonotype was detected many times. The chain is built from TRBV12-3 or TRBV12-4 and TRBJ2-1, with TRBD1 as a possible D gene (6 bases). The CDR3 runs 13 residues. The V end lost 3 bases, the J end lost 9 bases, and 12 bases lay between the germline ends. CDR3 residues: CASSFTGQSEQFF. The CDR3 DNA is TGTGCCAGCAGTTTTACAGGGCAATCTGAGCAGTTCTTC.

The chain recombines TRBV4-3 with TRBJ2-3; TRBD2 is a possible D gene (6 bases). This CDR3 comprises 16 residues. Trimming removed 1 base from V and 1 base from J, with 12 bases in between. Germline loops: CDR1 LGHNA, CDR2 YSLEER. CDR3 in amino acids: CASSQVSGEGTDTQYF. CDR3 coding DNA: TGCGCCAGCAGCCAAGTCTCTGGGGAGGGCACAGATACGCAGTATTTT.

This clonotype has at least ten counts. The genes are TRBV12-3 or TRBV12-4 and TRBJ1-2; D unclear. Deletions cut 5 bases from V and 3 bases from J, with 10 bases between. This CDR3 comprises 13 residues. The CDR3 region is CASSPNPDYGYTF. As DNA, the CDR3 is TGTGCCAGCAGTCCGAACCCCGACTATGGCTACACCTTC.

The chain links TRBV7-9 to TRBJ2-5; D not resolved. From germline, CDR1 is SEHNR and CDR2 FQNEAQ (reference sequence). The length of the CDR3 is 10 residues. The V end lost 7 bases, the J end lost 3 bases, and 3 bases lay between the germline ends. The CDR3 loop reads CASIKETQYF. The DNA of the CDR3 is TGTGCCAGCATCAAAGAGACCCAGTACTTC.

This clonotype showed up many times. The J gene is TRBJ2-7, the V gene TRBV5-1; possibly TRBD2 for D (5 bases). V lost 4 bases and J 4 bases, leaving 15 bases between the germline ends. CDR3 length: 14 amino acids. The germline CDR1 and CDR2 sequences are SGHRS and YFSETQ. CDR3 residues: CASSPVYGEYEQYF. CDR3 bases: TGCGCCAGCAGCCCCGTTTACGGGGAGTACGAGCAGTACTTC.

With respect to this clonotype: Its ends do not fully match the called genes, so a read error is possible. The CDR3 here is CASSLGHYNEQFF. CDR3 in DNA: TGTGCTAGCAGCCTCGGGCACTACAATGAGCAGTTCTTC. J is TRBJ2-1 and V is TRBV7-7; no clear D gene. CDR1 and CDR2 (germline): SSHAT, FNYEAQ (reference sequence). The CDR3 has 13 amino acids.

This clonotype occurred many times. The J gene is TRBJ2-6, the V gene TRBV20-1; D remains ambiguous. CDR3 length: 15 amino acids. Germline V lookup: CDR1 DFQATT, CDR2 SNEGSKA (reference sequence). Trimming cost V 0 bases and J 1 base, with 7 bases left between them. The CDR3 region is CSARDAQSGANVLTF. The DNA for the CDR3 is TGCAGTGCTAGAGATGCACAGTCTGGGGCCAACGTCCTGACTTTC.

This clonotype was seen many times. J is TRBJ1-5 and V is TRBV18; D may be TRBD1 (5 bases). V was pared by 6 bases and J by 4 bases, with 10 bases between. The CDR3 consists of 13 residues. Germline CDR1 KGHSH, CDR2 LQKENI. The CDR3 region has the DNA TGTGCCAGCTCGTCACAGGAGAATCAGCCCCAGCATTTT. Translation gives CASSSQENQPQHF. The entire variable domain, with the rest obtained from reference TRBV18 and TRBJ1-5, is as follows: NAGVMQNPRHLVRRRGQEARLRCSPMKGHSHVYWYRQLPEEGLKFMVYLQKENIIDESGMPKERFSAEFPKEGPSILRIQQVVRGDSAAYFCASSSQENQPQHFGDGTRLSIL.

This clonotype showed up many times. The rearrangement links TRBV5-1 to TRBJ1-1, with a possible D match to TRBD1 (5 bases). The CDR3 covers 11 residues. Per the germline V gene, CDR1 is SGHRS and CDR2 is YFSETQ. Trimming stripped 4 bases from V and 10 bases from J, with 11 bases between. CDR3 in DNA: TGCGCCAGCAGCGGGTGGGGCGGAGCTTTCTTT. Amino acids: CASSGWGGAFF.

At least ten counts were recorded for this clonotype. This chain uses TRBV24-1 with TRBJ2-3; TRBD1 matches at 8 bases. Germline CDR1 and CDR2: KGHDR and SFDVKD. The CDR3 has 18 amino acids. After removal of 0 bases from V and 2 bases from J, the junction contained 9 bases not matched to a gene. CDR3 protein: CATSDLPMTGDTTDTQYF. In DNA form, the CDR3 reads TGTGCCACCAGTGATTTGCCGATGACAGGGGATACCACAGATACGCAGTATTTT.

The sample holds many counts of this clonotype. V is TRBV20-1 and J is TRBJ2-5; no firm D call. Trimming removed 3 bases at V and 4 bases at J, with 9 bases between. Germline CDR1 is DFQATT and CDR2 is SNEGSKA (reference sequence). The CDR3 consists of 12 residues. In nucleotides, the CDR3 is TGCAGTGCTAGGCGGCGTGTAGAGACCCAGTACTTC. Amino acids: CSARRRVETQYF.

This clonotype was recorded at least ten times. The CDR3 sequence is CASSNDRWGGELFF. In nucleotides, the CDR3 is TGTGCCAGCAGCAATGACAGATGGGGCGGGGAGCTGTTTTTT. The chain joins TRBV7-2 to TRBJ2-2; a possible D gene is TRBD1 (5 bases). Per germline, CDR1 SGHTA and CDR2 FQGNSA. The germline V and J ends were trimmed by 5 bases and 7 bases, with 14 bases remaining between them. This CDR3 spans 14 amino acids.

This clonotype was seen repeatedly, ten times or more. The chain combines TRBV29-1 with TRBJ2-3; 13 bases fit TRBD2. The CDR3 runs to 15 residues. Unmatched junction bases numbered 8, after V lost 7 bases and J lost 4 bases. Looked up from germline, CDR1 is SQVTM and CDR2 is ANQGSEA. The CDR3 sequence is CSGRTSGGVSDTQYF. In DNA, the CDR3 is TGCAGCGGCCGTACTAGCGGGGGGGTCTCAGATACGCAGTATTTT.